This TCR beta chain was captured in a study of blood T cell repertoires in COVID-19. The length of the CDR3 is 15 residues. V was trimmed by 2 bases and J by 0 bases, leaving 10 bases between them. The V gene's germline CDR1 is MNHEY and CDR2 SVGAGI. Original processing notes: Estimated nucleated cell counts came from reference gene primer amplification. Only in-frame clones appear in the TCRdb table, and some are missing; sequencing was by immunoSEQ multiplex PCR. Clonal size and the V and J genes are those of that table, whereas D and trimming came from the DNA. Of about 200,000 clones listed, roughly 89% are singletons.

V gene TRBV6-5 combines with J gene TRBJ1-1, with D uncertain. Input material: peripheral blood. The sequence derives from a man aged 55-75 years who had recovered from COVID-19. DNA of the CDR3: TGTGCCAGCAGTTACGGGCGGGAGATGAACACTGAAGCTTTCTTT. Its translation is CASSYGREMNTEAFF.